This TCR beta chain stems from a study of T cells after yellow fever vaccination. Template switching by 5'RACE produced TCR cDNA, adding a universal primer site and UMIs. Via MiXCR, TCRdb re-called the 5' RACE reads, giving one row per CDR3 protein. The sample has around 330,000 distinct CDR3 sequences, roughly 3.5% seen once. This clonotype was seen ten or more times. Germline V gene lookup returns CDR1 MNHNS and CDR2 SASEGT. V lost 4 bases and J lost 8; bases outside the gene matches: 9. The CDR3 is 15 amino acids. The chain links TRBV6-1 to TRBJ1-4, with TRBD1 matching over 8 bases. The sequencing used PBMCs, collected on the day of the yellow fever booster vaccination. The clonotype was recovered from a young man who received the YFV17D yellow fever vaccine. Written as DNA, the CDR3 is TGTGCCAGCAGTGCTCACGGACAGGGTTTGGAAAAACTGTTTTTT. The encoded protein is CASSAHGQGLEKLFF.